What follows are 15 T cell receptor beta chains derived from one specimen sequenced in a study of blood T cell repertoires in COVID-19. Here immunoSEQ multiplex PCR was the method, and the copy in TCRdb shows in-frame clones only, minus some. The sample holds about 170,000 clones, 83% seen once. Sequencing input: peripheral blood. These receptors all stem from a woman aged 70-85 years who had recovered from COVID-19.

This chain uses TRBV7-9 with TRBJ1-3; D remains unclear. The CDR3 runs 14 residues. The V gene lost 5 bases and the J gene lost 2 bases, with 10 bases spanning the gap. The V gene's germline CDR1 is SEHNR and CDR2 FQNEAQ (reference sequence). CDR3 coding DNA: TGTGCCAGCAGCCAGAGGGTTACTGGAAACACCATATATTTT. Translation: CASSQRVTGNTIYF. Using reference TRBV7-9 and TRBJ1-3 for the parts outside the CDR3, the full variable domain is DTGVSQNPRHKITKRGQNVTFRCDPISEHNRLYWYRQTLGQGPEFLTYFQNEAQLEKSRLLSDRFSAERPKGSFSTLEIQRTEQGDSAMYLCASSQRVTGNTIYFGEGSWLTVV.

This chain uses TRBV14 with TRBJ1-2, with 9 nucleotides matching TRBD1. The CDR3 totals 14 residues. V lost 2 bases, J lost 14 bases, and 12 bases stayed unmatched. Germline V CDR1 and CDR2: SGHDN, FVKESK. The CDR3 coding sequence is TGTGCCAGCAGCCAACCGGGACAGGGTCCCCCAGGTACCTTC. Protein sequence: CASSQPGQGPPGTF. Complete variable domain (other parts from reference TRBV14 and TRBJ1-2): EAGVTQFPSHSVIEKGQTVTLRCDPISGHDNLYWYRRVMGKEIKFLLHFVKESKQDESGMPNNRFLAERTGGTYSTLKVQPAELEDSGVYFCASSQPGQGPPGTFGSGTRLTVV.

The CDR3 spells CASTGQGWNEQFF. Written as DNA, the CDR3 is TGTGCCAGCACCGGACAGGGGTGGAATGAGCAGTTCTTC. The chain employs TRBV2 and TRBJ2-1; 9 bases map to TRBD1. V shed 7 bases and J 7 bases; nucleotides not matched to a gene: 5. The germline V gene encodes CDR1 SNHLY and CDR2 FYNNEI. This CDR3 has 13 amino acids.

The CDR3 loop is CASSQDPLGSGRLYNEQFF. In nucleotides, the CDR3 is TGTGCCAGCAGCCAAGACCCTCTTGGTAGCGGGAGGCTATACAATGAGCAGTTCTTC. This rearrangement joins TRBV4-2 to TRBJ2-1; 10 bases match TRBD2. Germline CDR1 and CDR2: LGHNA and YNFKEQ. The ends lost 0 bases at V and 4 bases at J; junction bases unmatched: 12. This CDR3 is built from 19 residues.

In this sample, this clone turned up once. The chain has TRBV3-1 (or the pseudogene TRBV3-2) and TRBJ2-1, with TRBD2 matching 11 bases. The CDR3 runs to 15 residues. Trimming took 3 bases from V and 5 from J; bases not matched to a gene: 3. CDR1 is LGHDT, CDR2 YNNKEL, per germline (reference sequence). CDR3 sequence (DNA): TGTGCCAGCAGCCAGGGGACTAGCGGCCACAATGAGCAGTTCTTC. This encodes CASSQGTSGHNEQFF.

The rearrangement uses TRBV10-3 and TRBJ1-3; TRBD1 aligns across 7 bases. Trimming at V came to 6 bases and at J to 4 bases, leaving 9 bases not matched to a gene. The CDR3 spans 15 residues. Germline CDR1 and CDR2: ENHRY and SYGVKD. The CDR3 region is CAISPTGSGGNTIYF. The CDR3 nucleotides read TGTGCCATCAGCCCGACAGGGTCGGGGGGAAACACCATATATTTT.

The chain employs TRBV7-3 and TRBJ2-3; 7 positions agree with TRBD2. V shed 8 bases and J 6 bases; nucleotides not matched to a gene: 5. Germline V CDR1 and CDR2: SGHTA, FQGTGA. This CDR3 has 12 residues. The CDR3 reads CASGFGGDTQYF. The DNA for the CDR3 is TGTGCCAGCGGATTCGGGGGGGATACGCAGTATTTT.

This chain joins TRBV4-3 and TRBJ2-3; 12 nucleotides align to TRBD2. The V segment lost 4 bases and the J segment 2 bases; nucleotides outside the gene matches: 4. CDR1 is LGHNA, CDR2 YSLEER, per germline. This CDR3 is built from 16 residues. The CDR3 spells CASSPLAGGITDTQYF. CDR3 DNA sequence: TGCGCCAGCAGCCCCCTAGCGGGAGGGATCACAGATACGCAGTATTTT.

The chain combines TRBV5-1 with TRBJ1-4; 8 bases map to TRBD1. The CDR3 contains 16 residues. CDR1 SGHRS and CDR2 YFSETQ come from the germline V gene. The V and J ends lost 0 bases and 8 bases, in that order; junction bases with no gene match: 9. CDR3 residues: CASSLAGQGSGEKLFF. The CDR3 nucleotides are TGCGCCAGCAGCTTGGCCGGACAGGGCTCAGGGGAAAAACTGTTTTTT.

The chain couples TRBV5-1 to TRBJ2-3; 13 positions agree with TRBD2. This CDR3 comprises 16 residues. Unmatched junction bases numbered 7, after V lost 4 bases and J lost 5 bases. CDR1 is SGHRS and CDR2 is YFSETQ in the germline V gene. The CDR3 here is CASSAGGLAGLDTQYF. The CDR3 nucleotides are TGCGCCAGCAGCGCGGGGGGACTAGCGGGGTTAGATACGCAGTATTTT.

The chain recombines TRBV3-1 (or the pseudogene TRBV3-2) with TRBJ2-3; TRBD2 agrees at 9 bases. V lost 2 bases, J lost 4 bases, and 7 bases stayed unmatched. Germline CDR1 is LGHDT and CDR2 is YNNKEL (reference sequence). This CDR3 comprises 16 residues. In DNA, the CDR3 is TGTGCCAGCAGCCAACTGGGACTAGCTGAGGCAGATACGCAGTATTTT. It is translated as CASSQLGLAEADTQYF.

This chain's CDR3 is CASSGTGLGPHEQYF. The DNA for the CDR3 is TGTGCCAGCAGCGGGACGGGACTAGGACCCCACGAGCAGTACTTC. The chain employs TRBV27 and TRBJ2-7; 8 positions match TRBD2. Per the germline V gene, CDR1 is MNHEY and CDR2 is SMNVEV (reference sequence). The CDR3 is 15 residues long. With V trimmed by 6 bases and J by 5 bases, 12 bases remained unmatched.

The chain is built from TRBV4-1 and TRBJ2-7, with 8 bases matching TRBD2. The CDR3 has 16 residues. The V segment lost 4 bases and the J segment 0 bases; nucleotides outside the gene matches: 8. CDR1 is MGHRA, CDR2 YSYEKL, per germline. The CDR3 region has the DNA TGCGCCAGCAGCCCCCGGCGGGAGGCTCGCTCCTACGAGCAGTACTTC. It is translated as CASSPRREARSYEQYF.

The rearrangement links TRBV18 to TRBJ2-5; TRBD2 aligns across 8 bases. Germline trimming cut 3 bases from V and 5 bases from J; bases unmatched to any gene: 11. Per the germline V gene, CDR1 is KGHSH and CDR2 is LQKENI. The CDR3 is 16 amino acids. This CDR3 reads CASSPTRLLAGETQYF. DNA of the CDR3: TGTGCCAGCTCACCCACCCGGCTGCTAGCGGGTGAGACCCAGTACTTC.

This chain's CDR3 is CATAGQGAFGPQHF. The CDR3 DNA sequence: TGTGCCACCGCAGGGCAGGGGGCCTTTGGGCCCCAGCATTTT. The chain joins TRBV19 to TRBJ1-5; 8 nucleotides agree with TRBD1. V was clipped by 10 bases and J by 9 bases; unmatched bases: 14. The CDR3 totals 14 residues. Per the germline V gene, CDR1 is LNHDA and CDR2 is SQIVND (reference sequence).